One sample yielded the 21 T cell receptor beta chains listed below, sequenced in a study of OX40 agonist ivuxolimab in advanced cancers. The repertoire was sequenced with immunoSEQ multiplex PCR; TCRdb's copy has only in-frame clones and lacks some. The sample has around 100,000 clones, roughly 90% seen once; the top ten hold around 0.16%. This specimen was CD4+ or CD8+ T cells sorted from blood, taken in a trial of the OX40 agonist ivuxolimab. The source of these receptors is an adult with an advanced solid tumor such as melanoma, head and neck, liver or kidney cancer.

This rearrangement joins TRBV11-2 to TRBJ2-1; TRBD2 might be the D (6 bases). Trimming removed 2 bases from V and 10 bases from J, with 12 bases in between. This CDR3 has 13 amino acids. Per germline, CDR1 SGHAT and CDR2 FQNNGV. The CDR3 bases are TGTGCCAGCAGCTTAAGGCAGGGAGGCGAGCAGTTCTTC. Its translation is CASSLRQGGEQFF. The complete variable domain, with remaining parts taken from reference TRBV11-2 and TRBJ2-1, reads EAGVAQSPRYKIIEKRQSVAFWCNPISGHATLYWYQQILGQGPKLLIQFQNNGVVDDSQLPKDRFSAERLKGVDSTLKIQPAKLEDSAVYLCASSLRQGGEQFFGPGTRLTVL.

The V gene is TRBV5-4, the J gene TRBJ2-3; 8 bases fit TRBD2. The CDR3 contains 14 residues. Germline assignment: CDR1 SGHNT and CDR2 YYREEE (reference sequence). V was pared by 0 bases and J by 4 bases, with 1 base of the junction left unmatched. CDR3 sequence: CASSLGLASDTQYF. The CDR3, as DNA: TGTGCCAGCAGCTTGGGACTAGCGTCAGATACGCAGTATTTT.

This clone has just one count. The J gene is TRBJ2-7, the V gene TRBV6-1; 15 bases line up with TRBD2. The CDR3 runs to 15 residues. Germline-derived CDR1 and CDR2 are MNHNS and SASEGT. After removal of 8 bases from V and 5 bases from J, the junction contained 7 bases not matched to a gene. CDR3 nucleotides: TGTGCCAGCGACGGACTAGCGGGGGGGAAGGACGAGCAGTACTTC. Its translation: CASDGLAGGKDEQYF.

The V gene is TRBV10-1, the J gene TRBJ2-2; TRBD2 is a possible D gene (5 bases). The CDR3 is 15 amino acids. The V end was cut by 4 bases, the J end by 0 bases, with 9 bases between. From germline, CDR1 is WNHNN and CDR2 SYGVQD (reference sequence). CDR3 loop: CASSARGPNTGELFF. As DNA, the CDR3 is TGCGCCAGCAGTGCCCGGGGTCCGAACACCGGGGAGCTGTTTTTT.

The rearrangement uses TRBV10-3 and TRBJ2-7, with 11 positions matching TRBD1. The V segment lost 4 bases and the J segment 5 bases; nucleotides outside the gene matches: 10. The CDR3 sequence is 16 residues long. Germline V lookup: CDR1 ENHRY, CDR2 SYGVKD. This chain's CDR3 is CAISAVLGQGAHEQYF. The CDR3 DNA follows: TGTGCCATCAGTGCGGTCCTCGGACAGGGGGCCCACGAGCAGTACTTC.

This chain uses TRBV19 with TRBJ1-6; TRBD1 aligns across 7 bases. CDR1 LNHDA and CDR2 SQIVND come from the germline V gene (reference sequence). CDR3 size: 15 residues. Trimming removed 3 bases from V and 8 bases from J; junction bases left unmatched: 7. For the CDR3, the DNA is TGTGCCAGTAGTATTCTGCCAGGGGGGGATTCACCCCTCCACTTT. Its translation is CASSILPGGDSPLHF.

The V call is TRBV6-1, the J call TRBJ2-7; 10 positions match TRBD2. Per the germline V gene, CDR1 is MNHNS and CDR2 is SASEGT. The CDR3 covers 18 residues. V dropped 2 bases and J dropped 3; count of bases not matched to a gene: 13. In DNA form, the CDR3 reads TGTGCCAGCAGTGAATGGGGCAAGGGTACTAGCGGGATCTACGAGCAGTACTTC. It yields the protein CASSEWGKGTSGIYEQYF.

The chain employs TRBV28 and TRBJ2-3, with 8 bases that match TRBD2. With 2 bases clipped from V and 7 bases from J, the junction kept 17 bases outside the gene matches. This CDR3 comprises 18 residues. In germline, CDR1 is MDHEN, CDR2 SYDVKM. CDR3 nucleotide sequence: TGTGCCAGCAGTTTAAGGGGGGGGAGCGGTAGCGGGGTCAATACGCAGTATTTT. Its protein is CASSLRGGSGSGVNTQYF.

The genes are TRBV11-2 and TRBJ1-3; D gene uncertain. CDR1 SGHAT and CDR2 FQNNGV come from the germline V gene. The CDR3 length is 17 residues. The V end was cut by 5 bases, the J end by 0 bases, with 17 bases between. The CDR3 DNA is TGTGCCAGCAGCCCGGCTTTTAGGGCGAGCTCTGGAAACACCATATATTTT. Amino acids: CASSPAFRASSGNTIYF. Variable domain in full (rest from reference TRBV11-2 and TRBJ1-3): EAGVAQSPRYKIIEKRQSVAFWCNPISGHATLYWYQQILGQGPKLLIQFQNNGVVDDSQLPKDRFSAERLKGVDSTLKIQPAKLEDSAVYLCASSPAFRASSGNTIYFGEGSWLTVV.

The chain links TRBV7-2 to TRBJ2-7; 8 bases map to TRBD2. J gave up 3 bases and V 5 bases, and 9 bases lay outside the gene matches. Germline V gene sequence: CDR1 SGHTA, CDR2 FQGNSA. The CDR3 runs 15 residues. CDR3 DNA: TGTGCCAGCAGCAAGACTAGCGTGTCCTACTACGAGCAGTACTTC. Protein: CASSKTSVSYYEQYF.

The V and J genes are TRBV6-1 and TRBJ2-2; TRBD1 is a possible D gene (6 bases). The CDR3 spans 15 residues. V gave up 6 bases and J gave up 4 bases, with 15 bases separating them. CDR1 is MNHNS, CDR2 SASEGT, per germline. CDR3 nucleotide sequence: TGTGCCAGCAGGGAGCAGGGGTTGGTCACCGGGGAGCTGTTTTTT. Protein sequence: CASREQGLVTGELFF.

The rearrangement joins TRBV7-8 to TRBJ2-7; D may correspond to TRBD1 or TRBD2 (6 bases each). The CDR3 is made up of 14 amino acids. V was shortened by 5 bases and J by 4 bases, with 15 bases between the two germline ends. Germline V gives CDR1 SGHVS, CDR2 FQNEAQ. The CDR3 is CASSAFGGGYEQYF. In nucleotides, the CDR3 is TGTGCCAGCAGCGCATTCGGGGGCGGGTACGAGCAGTACTTC.

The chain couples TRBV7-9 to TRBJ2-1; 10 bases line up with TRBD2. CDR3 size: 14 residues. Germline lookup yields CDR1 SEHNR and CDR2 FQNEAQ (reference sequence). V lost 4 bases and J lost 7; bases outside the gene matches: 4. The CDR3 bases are TGTGCCAGCAGCTCTGGGACTAGCGTTAATGAGCAGTTCTTC. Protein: CASSSGTSVNEQFF.

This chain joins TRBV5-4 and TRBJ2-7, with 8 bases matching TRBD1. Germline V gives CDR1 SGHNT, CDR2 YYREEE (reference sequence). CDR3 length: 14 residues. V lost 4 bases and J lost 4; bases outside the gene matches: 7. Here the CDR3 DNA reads TGTGCCAGCAGCCCCGGACAGGGTAGATACGAGCAGTACTTC. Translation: CASSPGQGRYEQYF.

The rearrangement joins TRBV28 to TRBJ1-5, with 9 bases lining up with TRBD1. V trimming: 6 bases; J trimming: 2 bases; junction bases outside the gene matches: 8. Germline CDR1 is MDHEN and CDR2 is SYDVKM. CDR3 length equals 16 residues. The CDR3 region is CASRRTGGLGNQPQHF. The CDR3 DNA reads TGTGCCAGCAGACGAACAGGGGGCCTAGGCAATCAGCCCCAGCATTTT.

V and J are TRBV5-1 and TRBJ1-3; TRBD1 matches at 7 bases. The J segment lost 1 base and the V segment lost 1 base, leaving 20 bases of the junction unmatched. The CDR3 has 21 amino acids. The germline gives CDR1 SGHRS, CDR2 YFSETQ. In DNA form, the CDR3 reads TGCGCCAGCAGCTTGCCACCCCGACAGGGTTCTCCCGTTAAATCTGGAAACACCATATATTTT. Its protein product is CASSLPPRQGSPVKSGNTIYF.

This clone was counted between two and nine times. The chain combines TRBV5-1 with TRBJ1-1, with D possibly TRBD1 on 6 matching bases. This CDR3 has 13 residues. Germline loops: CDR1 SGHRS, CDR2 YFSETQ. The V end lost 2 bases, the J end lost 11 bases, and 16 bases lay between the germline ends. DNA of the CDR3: TGCGCCAGCAGCTTAAAAGGGGGACTGAAGGCTTTCTTT. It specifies CASSLKGGLKAFF.

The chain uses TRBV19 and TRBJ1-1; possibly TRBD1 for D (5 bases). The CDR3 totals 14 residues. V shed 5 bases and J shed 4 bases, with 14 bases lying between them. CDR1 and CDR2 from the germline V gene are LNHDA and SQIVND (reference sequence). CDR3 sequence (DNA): TGTGCCAGTAGTCTGGAGGGGCATAGCACTGAAGCTTTCTTT. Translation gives CASSLEGHSTEAFF.

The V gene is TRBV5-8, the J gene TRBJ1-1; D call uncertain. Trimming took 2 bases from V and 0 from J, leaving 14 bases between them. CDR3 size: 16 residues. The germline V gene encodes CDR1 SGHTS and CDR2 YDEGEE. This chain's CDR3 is CASSFSSLVMNTEAFF. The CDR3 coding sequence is TGTGCCAGCAGCTTTTCCAGCCTAGTCATGAACACTGAAGCTTTCTTT.

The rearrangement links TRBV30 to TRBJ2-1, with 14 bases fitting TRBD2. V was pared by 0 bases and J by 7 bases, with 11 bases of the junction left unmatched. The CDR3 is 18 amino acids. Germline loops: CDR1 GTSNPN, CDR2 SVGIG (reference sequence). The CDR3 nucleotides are TGTGCCTGGAGTGTCCGGACGGGACTAGCGGGGGCGCGGAATGAGCAGTTCTTC. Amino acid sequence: CAWSVRTGLAGARNEQFF. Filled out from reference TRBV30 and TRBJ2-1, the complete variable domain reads SQTIHQWPATLVQPVGSPLSLECTVEGTSNPNLYWYRQAAGRGLQLLFYSVGIGQISSEVPQNLSASRPQDRQFILSSKKLLLSDSGFYLCAWSVRTGLAGARNEQFFGPGTRLTVL.

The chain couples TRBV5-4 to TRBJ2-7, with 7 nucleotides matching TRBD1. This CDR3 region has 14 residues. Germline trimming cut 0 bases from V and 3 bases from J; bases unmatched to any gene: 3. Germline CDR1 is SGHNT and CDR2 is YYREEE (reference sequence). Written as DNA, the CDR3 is TGTGCCAGCAGCTTGGAGGGGGCGAACTACGAGCAGTACTTC. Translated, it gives CASSLEGANYEQYF. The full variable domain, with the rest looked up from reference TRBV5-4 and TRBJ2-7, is ETGVTQSPTHLIKTRGQQVTLRCSSQSGHNTVSWYQQALGQGPQFIFQYYREEENGRGNFPPRFSGLQFPNYSSELNVNALELDDSALYLCASSLEGANYEQYFGPGTRLTVT.